This T cell receptor (beta chain) was recorded in a study of blood T cell repertoires in COVID-19. Turning to the study itself: PBMCs, B-cell-depleted T cells, or T cells provided the cDNA or gDNA that made up the material.

The CDR3 contains 14 residues. Germline loops: CDR1 ENHRY, CDR2 SYGVKD. V lost 10 bases and J lost 8; bases outside the gene matches: 16. Data came from immunoSEQ multiplex PCR; TCRdb stores just in-frame clones and leaves some out. The sample yields under 60,000 clones, 70% to 85% seen once. The receptor comes from a man in his fifties or sixties with acute or convalescent COVID-19. The sequenced sample consisted of peripheral blood. V gene TRBV10-3 combines with J gene TRBJ1-2, with 7 bases aligning to TRBD1. In nucleotides, the CDR3 is TGTGCCACCGGGGGGGCAGGGGGAATTCCAGGCTACACCTTC. Translation: CATGGAGGIPGYTF.